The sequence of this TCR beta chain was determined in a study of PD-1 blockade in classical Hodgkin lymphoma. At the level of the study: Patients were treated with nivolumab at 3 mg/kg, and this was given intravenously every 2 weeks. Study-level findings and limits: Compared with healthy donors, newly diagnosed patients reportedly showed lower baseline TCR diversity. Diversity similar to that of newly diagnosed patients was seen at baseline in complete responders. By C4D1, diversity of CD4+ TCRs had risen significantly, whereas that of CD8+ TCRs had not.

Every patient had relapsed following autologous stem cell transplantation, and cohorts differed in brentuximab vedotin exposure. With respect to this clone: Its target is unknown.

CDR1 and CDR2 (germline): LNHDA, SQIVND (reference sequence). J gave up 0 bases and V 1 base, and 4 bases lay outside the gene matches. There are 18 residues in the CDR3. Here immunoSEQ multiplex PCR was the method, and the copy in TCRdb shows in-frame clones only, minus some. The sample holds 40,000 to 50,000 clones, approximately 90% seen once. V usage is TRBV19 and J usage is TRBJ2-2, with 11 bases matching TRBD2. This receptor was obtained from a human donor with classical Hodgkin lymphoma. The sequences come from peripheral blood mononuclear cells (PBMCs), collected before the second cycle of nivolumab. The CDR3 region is CASSIVGLAGSNTGELFF. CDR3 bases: TGTGCCAGTAGTATAGTCGGACTAGCGGGTTCGAACACCGGGGAGCTGTTTTTT.